One TCR beta chain is described in this entry. The sample originates from a study of blood T cell repertoires in COVID-19. Study-wide background: Sites across the United States, Italy and Spain contributed samples from acute and convalescent COVID-19. The analysed material was cDNA or gDNA that came from T cells, B-cell-depleted T cells, or PBMCs.

Authors' analysis steps: Amplifying reference gene primers gave estimates of nucleated cell counts. The data were produced by immunoSEQ multiplex PCR, yet TCRdb's version contains in-frame clones alone and is incomplete. The V and J calls and clone size come from that table; D and trimming were worked out from the DNA. The sample contains just over 650,000 clones, over 80% of which appear only once. The ends were cut back, 7 bases at V and 6 bases at J, with 15 bases in the middle. The CDR3 spans 14 residues. Germline loops: CDR1 MGHDK, CDR2 SYGVNS. The chain is built from TRBV25-1 and TRBJ2-2, with a possible D match to TRBD2 (5 bases). Sequencing used peripheral blood. This clonotype originated in a woman between 18 and 29 years old with acute or convalescent COVID-19. The CDR3: CASTKGSLSGELFF. CDR3 nucleotide sequence: TGTGCCAGCACTAAAGGGAGTTTGTCCGGGGAGCTGTTTTTT.